Sequencing of this T cell receptor (beta chain) was carried out in a study of blood T cell repertoires in COVID-19. Study-wide context: Both acute and convalescent COVID-19 samples were obtained from the United States, Italy and Spain.

The method was immunoSEQ multiplex PCR; TCRdb's version includes in-frame clones alone and lacks a portion of them. Found here are approximately 310,000 clones, around nine tenths of them singletons; the top ten hold 1%. J was trimmed by 0 bases and V by 7 bases; bases with no gene match: 15. This CDR3 contains 18 residues. From germline, CDR1 is SGHKS and CDR2 YYEKEE (reference sequence). This receptor was obtained from a man aged 50-59 years with active or convalescent COVID-19. What was sequenced was peripheral blood. The chain links TRBV5-5 to TRBJ2-4, with 8 bases that match TRBD1. The CDR3 coding sequence is TGTGCCAGCGACTCTATCCTGCAGGGGGCCTTAGCCAAAAACATTCAGTACTTC. It encodes CASDSILQGALAKNIQYF.